This section outlines one TCR beta chain sequence together with its context. These data belong to a study of monozygotic twins with inflammatory bowel disease. Reanalyzing the 5' RACE reads, TCRdb keeps one entry per CDR3 protein, without DNA. The sample totals a few hundred thousand distinct CDR3 sequences; its top ten clones hold 2.5% to 3%. Germline V gene data show CDR1 as LGHDT and CDR2 as YNNKEL (reference sequence). The CDR3 covers 14 residues. The sequenced material came from blood. The origin of this receptor is a human donor with ulcerative colitis or Crohn's disease, or a healthy co-twin of an affected twin (not recorded which). V is TRBV3-1 and J is TRBJ2-2. CDR3 sequence: CASSQLLIAGELFF.